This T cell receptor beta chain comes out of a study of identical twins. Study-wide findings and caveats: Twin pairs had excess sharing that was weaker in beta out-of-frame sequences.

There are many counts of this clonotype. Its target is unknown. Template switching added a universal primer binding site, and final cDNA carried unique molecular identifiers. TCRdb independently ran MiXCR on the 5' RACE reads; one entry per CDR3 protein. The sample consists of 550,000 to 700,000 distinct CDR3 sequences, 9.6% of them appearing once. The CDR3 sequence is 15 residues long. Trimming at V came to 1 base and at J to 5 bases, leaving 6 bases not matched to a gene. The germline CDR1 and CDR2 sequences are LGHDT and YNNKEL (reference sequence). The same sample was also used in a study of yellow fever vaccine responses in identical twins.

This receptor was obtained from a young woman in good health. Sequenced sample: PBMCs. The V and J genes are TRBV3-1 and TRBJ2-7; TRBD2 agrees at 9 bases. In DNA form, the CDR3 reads TGTGCCAGCAGCCAAGTCGGCGGGAGGGCCAACGAGCAGTACTTC. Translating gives CASSQVGGRANEQYF.